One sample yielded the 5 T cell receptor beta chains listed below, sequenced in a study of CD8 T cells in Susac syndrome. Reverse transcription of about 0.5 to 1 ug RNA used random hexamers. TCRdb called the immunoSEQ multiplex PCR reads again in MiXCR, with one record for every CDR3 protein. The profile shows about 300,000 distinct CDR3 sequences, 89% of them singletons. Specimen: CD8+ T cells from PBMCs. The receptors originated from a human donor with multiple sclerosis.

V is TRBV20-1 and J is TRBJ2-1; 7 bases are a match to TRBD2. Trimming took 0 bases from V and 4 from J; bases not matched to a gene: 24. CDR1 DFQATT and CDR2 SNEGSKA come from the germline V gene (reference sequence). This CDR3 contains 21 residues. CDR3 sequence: CSAREDVWGRLVGTTYNEQFF. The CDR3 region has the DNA TGCAGTGCTAGAGAGGATGTGTGGGGCAGACTAGTGGGGACTACATACAATGAGCAGTTCTTC.

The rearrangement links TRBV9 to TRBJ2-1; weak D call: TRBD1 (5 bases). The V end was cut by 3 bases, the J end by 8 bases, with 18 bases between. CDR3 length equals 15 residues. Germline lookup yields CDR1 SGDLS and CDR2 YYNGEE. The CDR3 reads CASSAEWVQGDEQFF. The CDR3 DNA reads TGTGCCAGCAGCGCCGAGTGGGTTCAGGGCGATGAGCAGTTCTTC.

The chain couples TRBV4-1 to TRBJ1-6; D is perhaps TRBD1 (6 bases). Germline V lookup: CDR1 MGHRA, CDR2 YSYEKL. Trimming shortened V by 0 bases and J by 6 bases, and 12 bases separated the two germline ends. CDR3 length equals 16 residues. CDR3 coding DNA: TGCGCCAGCAGCCAAGACCCCGCAGGGGCTAATTCACCCCTCCACTTT. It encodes CASSQDPAGANSPLHF.

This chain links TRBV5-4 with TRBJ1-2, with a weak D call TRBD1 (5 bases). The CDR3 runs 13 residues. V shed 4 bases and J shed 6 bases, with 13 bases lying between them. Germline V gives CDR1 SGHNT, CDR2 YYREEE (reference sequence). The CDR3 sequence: CASSPWGNDGYTF. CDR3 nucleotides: TGTGCCAGCAGCCCGTGGGGGAACGATGGCTACACCTTC.

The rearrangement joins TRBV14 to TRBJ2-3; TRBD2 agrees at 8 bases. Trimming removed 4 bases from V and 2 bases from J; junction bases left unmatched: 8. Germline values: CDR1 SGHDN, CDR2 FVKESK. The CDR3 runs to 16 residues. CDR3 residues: CASSPGAGATTDTQYF. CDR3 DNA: TGTGCCAGCAGCCCAGGAGCGGGGGCCACCACAGATACGCAGTATTTT.